The T cell receptor beta chain described here comes from a study of PD-L1 blockade in urothelial cancer. Unmatched junction bases numbered 5, after V lost 9 bases and J lost 6 bases. The CDR3 contains 13 residues. The V gene's germline CDR1 is WSHSY and CDR2 SAAADI. Sequenced by immunoSEQ multiplex PCR; TCRdb stores in-frame clones only, minus some. The table lists thousands of clones, approximately 35% of them singletons. The starting material was tumor tissue, obtained before atezolizumab (anti-PD-L1) treatment. V usage is TRBV10-2 and J usage is TRBJ2-1, with 10 bases fitting TRBD2. The clonotype was recovered from a man aged 55 to 69 with urothelial cancer. The CDR3 sequence: CASLAGVFNEQFF. The DNA of the CDR3 is TGCGCCAGTCTAGCGGGAGTCTTCAATGAGCAGTTCTTC.